A single sample gave rise to the 8 T cell receptor beta chains below, sequenced in a study of blood T cells in healthy people across ages. Sample-barcoded 5' priming and a J-beta primer mix drove a second PCR of 7 to 11 cycles. TCRdb itself ran the 5' RACE reads through MiXCR, one entry per CDR3 protein. Among around 710,000 distinct CDR3 sequences, roughly 41% were seen once, and the ten largest hold 20%. Input material: blood. The receptor source for this set is a woman aged 60-75 years in good health.

V and J are TRBV20-1 and TRBJ1-5; D ambiguous. Looked up from germline, CDR1 is DFQATT and CDR2 is SNEGSKA (reference sequence). There are 15 residues in the CDR3. V was cut by 0 bases and J by 0 bases, with 9 bases left in between. The CDR3 region is CSAREGRPSNQPQHF. CDR3 bases: TGCAGTGCTAGAGAGGGCAGACCTAGCAATCAGCCCCAGCATTTT.

This rearrangement joins TRBV5-1 to TRBJ2-4; no clear D gene. V shed 0 bases and J shed 7 bases, with 14 bases lying between them. The CDR3 is 15 residues long. Germline assignment: CDR1 SGHRS and CDR2 YFSETQ. This CDR3 reads CASSLEAAPENIQYF. CDR3 DNA sequence: TGCGCCAGCAGCTTGGAGGCCGCCCCTGAGAACATTCAGTACTTC.

The gene calls are TRBV14 and TRBJ2-1; 7 positions match TRBD1. V dropped 4 bases and J dropped 11; count of bases not matched to a gene: 5. The CDR3 length is 12 residues. Germline values: CDR1 SGHDN, CDR2 FVKESK. CDR3 coding DNA: TGTGCCAGCAGCCCGAAGGGGGCCAAGCAGTTCTTC. Its protein product is CASSPKGAKQFF.

To note about this clonotype: A much larger clonotype is one base distant, so this may be a read error. V gene TRBV12-3 or TRBV12-4 combines with J gene TRBJ2-7, with 10 positions matching TRBD2. The end of the DNA is better explained by TRBJ2-5, so the J call may be wrong. The CDR3 covers 17 residues. The CDR3 DNA sequence: TGTGCCAGCAGTTTAGCGCTGGCTAGCGGGAGAGGGGAGACCCAGTACTTC. The encoded protein is CASSLALASGRGETQYF.

The V gene is TRBV10-1, the J gene TRBJ1-1; D is undetermined. V dropped 0 bases and J dropped 8 bases, with 10 bases sitting between them. CDR1 and CDR2 (germline): WNHNN, SYGVQD (reference sequence). The CDR3 is 13 amino acids. The CDR3 region is CASSESAAGEAFF. Written as DNA, the CDR3 is TGCGCCAGCAGTGAGTCTGCGGCAGGAGAAGCTTTCTTT.

CDR3: CASSQEGTGLQETQYF. CDR3 sequence (DNA): TGCGCCAGCAGCCAAGAGGGGACAGGGCTCCAAGAGACCCAGTACTTC. V gene TRBV4-1 combines with J gene TRBJ2-5; 9 bases match TRBD1. Germline V CDR1 and CDR2: MGHRA, YSYEKL. V lost 0 bases, J lost 1 base, and 3 bases stayed unmatched. This CDR3 has 16 amino acids.

This chain links TRBV6-1 with TRBJ1-2; D is possibly TRBD1 (5 bases). Trimming took 1 base from V and 2 from J, leaving 11 bases between them. The CDR3 runs 15 residues. CDR1 and CDR2 (germline): MNHNS, SASEGT. The CDR3 region is CASSEGGTKNYGYTF. DNA of the CDR3: TGTGCCAGCAGTGAAGGCGGGACGAAGAACTATGGCTACACCTTC.

The V gene is TRBV20-1, the J gene TRBJ2-5; possibly TRBD2 for D (6 bases). The germline V and J ends were trimmed by 3 bases and 4 bases, with 9 bases remaining between them. Germline CDR1 and CDR2: DFQATT and SNEGSKA (reference sequence). This CDR3 comprises 12 residues. The CDR3 protein is CSARWGGETQYF. In DNA, the CDR3 is TGCAGTGCTAGGTGGGGAGGAGAGACCCAGTACTTC.